Listed here are 19 T cell receptor beta chains from one sample, sequenced in a study of regulatory T cells in long-lasting Graves disease. Indicated time point: persistent/refractory GD, antithyroid drugs over 5 years with positive TRAb. After RNA was extracted from PBMCs, the TCR library was made from it. Arm-PCR with iRepertoire HTBI primers amplified the CDR3 regions for these TCR beta libraries. Via MiXCR, TCRdb re-called the multiplex PCR reads, giving one row per CDR3 protein. The data contain about 470,000 distinct CDR3 sequences, less than 25% of them singletons. Sample: peripheral blood mononuclear cells (PBMCs), taken when the disease was refractory, from a patient treated with antithyroid drugs. These receptors originate from a female donor with Graves disease.

This clonotype was counted ten times or more. Here the CDR3 DNA reads TGTGCCAGCAGCCTCCAGGCGGGAGGATACACCGGGGAGCTGTTTTTT. Translated, it gives CASSLQAGGYTGELFF. The chain recombines TRBV13 with TRBJ2-2, with 8 nucleotides matching TRBD2. The CDR3 is made up of 16 amino acids. Germline-derived CDR1 and CDR2 are PRHDT and FYEKMQ (reference sequence). V was clipped by 5 bases and J by 3 bases; unmatched bases: 8.

Turning to this clonotype: A much larger clone lies one base from this, so it may be a read error. The chain employs TRBV12-3 or TRBV12-4 and TRBJ1-1, with 7 bases aligning to TRBD1. The CDR3 has 14 amino acids. The CDR3 coding sequence is TGTGTCAGCACCCTGAAGGGGGCGGACACTGAAGCTTTCTTT. Amino acids: CVSTLKGADTEAFF.

The chain couples TRBV10-3 to TRBJ2-1; possibly TRBD1 for D (5 bases). Germline loops: CDR1 ENHRY, CDR2 SYGVKD. V was pared by 8 bases and J by 5 bases, with 10 bases between. The CDR3 covers 12 residues. CDR3 sequence: CAIGASDNEQFF. The DNA of the CDR3 is TGTGCCATCGGGGCATCGGACAATGAGCAGTTCTTC.

This clonotype has only a few counts. CDR3 coding DNA: TGTGCCAGCAGTTACTCTTTCCGGCGACAGACCATGAACACTGAAGCTTTCTTT. As protein: CASSYSFRRQTMNTEAFF. V gene TRBV6-9 combines with J gene TRBJ1-1; the D gene is possibly TRBD1 (5 bases). This CDR3 region has 18 residues. V was pared by 3 bases and J by 0 bases, with 20 bases between. Germline V gives CDR1 MNHGY, CDR2 SVAAGI.

This clonotype was seen many times. The V gene is TRBV6-1, the J gene TRBJ1-5; D is unclear. CDR1 MNHNS and CDR2 SASEGT come from the germline V gene. Trimming shortened V by 6 bases and J by 2 bases, and 14 bases separated the two germline ends. This CDR3 is 15 amino acids long. CDR3 coding DNA: TGTGCCAGCAGGGAGGGCGGGGATGGCAATCAGCCCCAGCATTTT. Translating it yields CASREGGDGNQPQHF.

This clonotype came up a few times. The chain links TRBV19 to TRBJ2-7; 10 nucleotides match TRBD1. V lost 5 bases to trimming and J lost 2 bases; unmatched junction nucleotides: 3. Germline assignment: CDR1 LNHDA and CDR2 SQIVND (reference sequence). This CDR3 contains 14 residues. The CDR3 loop reads CASSGGQGPYEQYF. In DNA form, the CDR3 reads TGTGCCAGTAGTGGGGGACAGGGGCCCTACGAGCAGTACTTC.

This clonotype was picked up many times. The CDR3 coding sequence is TGTGCCAGCAGTTCCCTTGGGGCCCTGGCAGGGGCTTTCTTT. This codes for CASSSLGALAGAFF. The chain uses TRBV28 and TRBJ1-1; the D gene is possibly TRBD1 (5 bases). Trimming cost V 4 bases and J 11 bases, with 20 bases left between them. This CDR3 has 14 amino acids. CDR1 is MDHEN and CDR2 is SYDVKM in the germline V gene.

This clonotype was detected only once. The V call is TRBV10-3, the J call TRBJ2-1, with 7 bases fitting TRBD2. The CDR3 totals 15 residues. Per germline, CDR1 ENHRY and CDR2 SYGVKD. V was clipped by 1 base and J by 5 bases; unmatched bases: 5. CDR3: CAISEFGGGDNEQFF. DNA of the CDR3: TGTGCCATCAGTGAGTTTGGGGGAGGGGACAATGAGCAGTTCTTC.

This clonotype was observed at least ten times. V is TRBV12-3 or TRBV12-4 and J is TRBJ1-2; 7 bases match TRBD1. CDR3 length: 14 residues. Trimming at V came to 7 bases and at J to 2 bases, leaving 7 bases not matched to a gene. The CDR3 sequence is CASTGQVLNYGYTF. For the CDR3, the DNA is TGTGCCAGCACTGGACAGGTTCTGAACTATGGCTACACCTTC.

This clonotype was observed a few times. V and J are TRBV5-1 and TRBJ2-2, with 9 bases matching TRBD1. The germline V gene encodes CDR1 SGHRS and CDR2 YFSETQ. The length of the CDR3 is 15 residues. Losses at the gene ends were 7 bases for V and 6 bases for J; bases not matched to a gene: 10. CDR3 protein: CASGPGQGISGELFF. CDR3 nucleotides: TGCGCCAGCGGACCGGGACAGGGAATTTCCGGGGAGCTGTTTTTT.

The chain employs TRBV20-1 and TRBJ2-7, with D perhaps TRBD1 (5 bases). The CDR3 sequence is 11 residues long. With 0 bases removed from V and 7 bases from J, the gap between germline ends came to 7 bases. Germline CDR1 and CDR2: DFQATT and SNEGSKA (reference sequence). In nucleotides, the CDR3 is TGCAGTGCTAGAGAAGACAGAGAGCAGTACTTC. Its translation: CSAREDREQYF.

At least ten counts were recorded for this clonotype. The CDR3 DNA reads TGTGCCAGCAGTGAAGGCCGGTCCTATGGCTACACCTTC. Translation: CASSEGRSYGYTF. V is TRBV2 and J is TRBJ1-2; no reliable D call. Germline values: CDR1 SNHLY, CDR2 FYNNEI. This CDR3 spans 13 amino acids. V lost 1 base to trimming and J lost 4 bases, with 7 bases between them. Looking up the rest from reference TRBV2 and TRBJ1-2 gives the full variable domain: EPEVTQTPSHQVTQMGQEVILRCVPISNHLYFYWYRQILGQKVEFLVSFYNNEISEKSEIFDDQFSVERPDGSNFTLKIRSTKLEDSAMYFCASSEGRSYGYTFGSGTRLTVV.

Of note for this clonotype: One junction end does not reproduce the germline sequence, and a read error may be involved. The rearrangement uses TRBV20-1 and TRBJ1-5; D is unresolved. The germline gives CDR1 DFQATT, CDR2 SNEGSKA (reference sequence). The CDR3 has 17 amino acids. The DNA of the CDR3 is TGCGGTGCTAGTGCGGATAATAGAAGAGTTGGCAATCAGCCCCAGCATTTT. It yields the protein CGASADNRRVGNQPQHF.

The chain employs TRBV20-1 and TRBJ2-1; TRBD1 is a possible D gene (5 bases). Germline CDR1 DFQATT, CDR2 SNEGSKA (reference sequence). V lost 2 bases and J lost 8, with 10 bases in between. There are 12 residues in the CDR3. The CDR3 nucleotides read TGCAGTGCTAGAAATAGCAGGGATGAGCAGTTCTTC. Translating it yields CSARNSRDEQFF.

This clonotype was detected ten times or more. The rearrangement links TRBV11-2 to TRBJ1-1, with a possible D match to TRBD1 (6 bases). The germline CDR1 and CDR2 sequences are SGHAT and FQNNGV. This CDR3 contains 15 residues. V was cut by 4 bases and J by 5 bases, with 17 bases left in between. The DNA of the CDR3 is TGTGCCAGCAGCTATTCCGGGAGGGGGAGGACTGAAGCTTTCTTT. Translated: CASSYSGRGRTEAFF.

The sample holds a few counts of this clonotype. One junction end disagrees with the germline gene, perhaps due to a read error. The chain couples TRBV5-1 to TRBJ2-7, with D maybe TRBD1 (6 bases). The CDR3 extends over 14 amino acids. Per the germline V gene, CDR1 is SGHRS and CDR2 is YFSETQ. In nucleotides, the CDR3 is TGCGCCAGCAGCCCCCGGGGCCCGGGACAACGTTTGAACTTC. Its translation is CASSPRGPGQRLNF.

This chain connects TRBV9 to TRBJ2-1; D is undetermined. Germline CDR1 is SGDLS and CDR2 is YYNGEE. CDR3 length: 14 amino acids. V was shortened by 1 base and J by 6 bases, with 11 bases between the two germline ends. CDR3 sequence reads: CASSVYPAANEQFF. The CDR3 coding sequence is TGTGCCAGCAGCGTATACCCGGCGGCCAATGAGCAGTTCTTC.

This clonotype was seen only a few times. The CDR3 sequence is CASSDTGYGYTF. In DNA form, the CDR3 reads TGTGCCAGCAGTGACACGGGCTATGGCTACACCTTC. The V gene is TRBV6-1, the J gene TRBJ1-2; D is ambiguous. V was cut by 3 bases and J by 4 bases, with 6 bases left in between. In germline, CDR1 is MNHNS, CDR2 SASEGT. CDR3 length: 12 residues.

This clonotype was observed at least ten times. This chain connects TRBV6-2 or TRBV6-3 to TRBJ2-7; 9 bases fit TRBD2. The CDR3 sequence is 14 residues long. The germline V gene encodes CDR1 MNHEY and CDR2 SVGEGT. J was trimmed by 6 bases and V by 3 bases; bases with no gene match: 6. The CDR3 sequence: CASSYEAGGREQYF. CDR3 in DNA: TGTGCCAGCAGTTATGAAGCGGGAGGTCGCGAGCAGTACTTC.